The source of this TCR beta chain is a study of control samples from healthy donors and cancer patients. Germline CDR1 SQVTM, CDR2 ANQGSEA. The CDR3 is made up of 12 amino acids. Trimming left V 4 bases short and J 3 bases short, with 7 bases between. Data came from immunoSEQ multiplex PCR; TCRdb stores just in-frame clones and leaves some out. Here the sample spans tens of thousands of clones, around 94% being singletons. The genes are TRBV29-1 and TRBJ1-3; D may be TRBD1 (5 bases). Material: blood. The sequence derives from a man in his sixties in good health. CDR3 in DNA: TGCAGCGTTGGGGACGGTGGAAACACCATATATTTT. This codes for CSVGDGGNTIYF.